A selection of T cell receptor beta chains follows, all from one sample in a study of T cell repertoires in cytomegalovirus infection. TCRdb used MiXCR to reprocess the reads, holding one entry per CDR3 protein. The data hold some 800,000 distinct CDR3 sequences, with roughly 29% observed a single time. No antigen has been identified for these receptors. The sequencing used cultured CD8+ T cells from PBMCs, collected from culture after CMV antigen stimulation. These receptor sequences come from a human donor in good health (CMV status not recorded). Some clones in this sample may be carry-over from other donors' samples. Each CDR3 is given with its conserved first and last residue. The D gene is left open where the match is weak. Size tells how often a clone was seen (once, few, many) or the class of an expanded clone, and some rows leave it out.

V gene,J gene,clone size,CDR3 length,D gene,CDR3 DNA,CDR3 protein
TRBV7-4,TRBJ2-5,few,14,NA,TGTGCCAGCAAGAGTTACAGGGATGGAGAGACCCAGTACTTC,CASKSYRDGETQYF
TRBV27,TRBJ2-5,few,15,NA,TGTGCCAGCAGTTTAATCACAGAGCTACAAGAGACCCAGTACTTC,CASSLITELQETQYF
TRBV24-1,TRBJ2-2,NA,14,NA,TGTGCCACCAGTGATTTGTTTGCCCCCGGGGAGCTGTTTTTT,CATSDLFAPGELFF
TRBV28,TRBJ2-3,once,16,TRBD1,TGTGCCAGCAGGTACAGACAGGGTCCTAGCACAGATACGCAGTATTTT,CASRYRQGPSTDTQYF
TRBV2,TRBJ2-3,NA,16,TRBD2,TGTGCCAGCAGTTCCTATGCGGGGGGACTCACAGATACGCAGTATTTT,CASSSYAGGLTDTQYF
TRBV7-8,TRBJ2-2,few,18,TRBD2,TGTGCCAGCAGCTTAGCGGGGGGTAGCGGGGGAGCCTCCGGGGAGCTGTTTTTT,CASSLAGGSGGASGELFF
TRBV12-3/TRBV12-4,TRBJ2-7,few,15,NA,TGTGCCAGCAGTTTAGTAGGGGGGGCGACGGGCGAGCAGTACTTC,CASSLVGGATGEQYF
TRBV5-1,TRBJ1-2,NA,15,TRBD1,TGCGCCAGCAGAGACCCCGGGACAGATTTTGGAGGCTACACCTTC,CASRDPGTDFGGYTF
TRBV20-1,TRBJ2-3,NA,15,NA,TGCAGTGCTAGACCCCCGACCTCTAGCACAGATACGCAGTATTTT,CSARPPTSSTDTQYF
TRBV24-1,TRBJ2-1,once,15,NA,TGTGCCACCAGCTCTACACTGAGCTCCTACAATGAGCAGTTCTTC,CATSSTLSSYNEQFF
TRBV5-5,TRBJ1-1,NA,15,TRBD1,TGTGCCAGCAGCTTAAGCGGAGTCCGGGACAGTGAAGCTTTCTTT,CASSLSGVRDSEAFF
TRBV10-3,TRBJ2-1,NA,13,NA,TGTGCCATCAGTGAGTCGACGGGGCCTGAGCAGTTCTTC,CAISESTGPEQFF
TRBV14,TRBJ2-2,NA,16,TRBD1,TGTGCCAGCAGCGTCAGGACAGGGGCGAACACCGGGGAGCTGTTTTTT,CASSVRTGANTGELFF
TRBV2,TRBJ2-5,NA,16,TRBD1,TGTGCCAGCAGTGAAGCGGGGACAGCCTTCCAAGAGACCCAGTACTTC,CASSEAGTAFQETQYF
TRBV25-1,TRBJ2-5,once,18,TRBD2,TGTGCCAGCAGTGAATTTGGGGTTAGCGGGGGAACACAAGAGACCCAGTACTTC,CASSEFGVSGGTQETQYF
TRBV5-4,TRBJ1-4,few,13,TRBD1,TGTGCCAGCAGCTCGACAGGGAGTGAAAAACTGTTTTTT,CASSSTGSEKLFF
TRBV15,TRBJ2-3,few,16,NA,TGTGCCACCAGCAGTCCAGGGGTCGCGGGCACAGATACGCAGTATTTT,CATSSPGVAGTDTQYF